Shown below are 32 T cell receptor beta chains from a single sample sequenced in a study of T cell repertoires in cytomegalovirus infection. TCRdb fed the reads into MiXCR, producing one record per CDR3 protein. The sample lists 150,000 to 200,000 distinct CDR3 sequences; 8% to 10% were seen once. Sequencing used PBMCs. These receptors originate from a human donor in good health (CMV status not recorded). Some clones in this sample may be carry-over from other donors' samples.

The sample holds many counts of this clonotype. The genes are TRBV20-1 and TRBJ2-5; the match to TRBD2 covers 12 bases. CDR3 length: 14 residues. Trimming at V came to 6 bases and at J to 2 bases, leaving 4 bases not matched to a gene. CDR1 and CDR2 from the germline V gene are DFQATT and SNEGSKA (reference sequence). CDR3 DNA: TGCAGTGCATGGACTAGCGGGGCTCAAGAGACCCAGTACTTC. This encodes CSAWTSGAQETQYF.

This clonotype was recorded at least ten times. The rearrangement links TRBV12-3 or TRBV12-4 to TRBJ2-5, with 8 bases fitting TRBD1. Losses at the gene ends were 3 bases for V and 0 bases for J; bases not matched to a gene: 12. The CDR3 is made up of 18 amino acids. The CDR3 DNA reads as TGTGCCAGCAGTTTGGATTTTAGGACAGGGAAGGACCAAGAGACCCAGTACTTC. Translated: CASSLDFRTGKDQETQYF.

This clonotype was seen ten or more times. The chain uses TRBV12-3 or TRBV12-4 and TRBJ1-3; the D is unclear. V gave up 3 bases and J gave up 8 bases, with 11 bases separating them. This CDR3 region has 13 residues. The DNA for the CDR3 is TGTGCCAGCAGTTTCGTAGGGAGGGACACCATATATTTT. This gives the protein CASSFVGRDTIYF.

This chain uses TRBV12-3 or TRBV12-4 with TRBJ2-3; TRBD1 is a possible D gene (5 bases). This CDR3 contains 12 residues. Trimming shortened V by 5 bases and J by 6 bases, and 9 bases separated the two germline ends. The CDR3 coding sequence is TGTGCCAGCAGTCCGAAGGGGGATACGCAGTATTTT. Its protein product is CASSPKGDTQYF.

The V gene is TRBV6-2 or TRBV6-3, the J gene TRBJ2-2; weak D call: TRBD2 (6 bases). The CDR3 runs 14 residues. CDR1 MNHEY and CDR2 SVGEGT come from the germline V gene. V lost 7 bases and J lost 4, with 13 bases in between. This CDR3 is CASTQLASTGELFF. In DNA, the CDR3 is TGTGCCAGCACTCAACTAGCCAGCACCGGGGAGCTGTTTTTT.

DNA of the CDR3: TGTGCCAGCAGTGATAGGGTCTCTGAAGCTTTCTTT. Translated, it gives CASSDRVSEAFF. The chain couples TRBV6-4 to TRBJ1-1; D remains unclear. V dropped 3 bases and J dropped 6 bases, with 8 bases sitting between them. CDR3 length: 12 amino acids. From germline, CDR1 is MRHNA and CDR2 SNTAGT.

This clonotype occurred many times. The rearrangement joins TRBV2 to TRBJ2-2; unclear D gene. Trimming took off 1 base at V and 4 bases at J, with 4 bases between the two ends. From germline, CDR1 is SNHLY and CDR2 FYNNEI. CDR3 length: 13 amino acids. As DNA, the CDR3 is TGTGCCAGCAGTGAAGTCGTCACCGGGGAGCTGTTTTTT. It is translated as CASSEVVTGELFF.

This chain uses TRBV19 with TRBJ2-3; D possibly corresponds to TRBD1 (5 bases). The CDR3 has 15 residues. Germline V CDR1 and CDR2: LNHDA, SQIVND (reference sequence). V lost 8 bases and J lost 0, with 15 bases in between. The CDR3 DNA sequence: TGTGCCAGTCGGCCCAGGGCCTCTAGCACAGATACGCAGTATTTT. Protein sequence: CASRPRASSTDTQYF.

This clonotype was seen repeatedly, ten times or more. The CDR3 DNA follows: TGTGCCAGCAGCCAATTTTTCGAGGACGGAGACAATGAGCAGTTCTTC. Encoded protein: CASSQFFEDGDNEQFF. The rearrangement uses TRBV11-2 and TRBJ2-1; no clear D. Trimming took off 5 bases at V and 5 bases at J, with 19 bases between the two ends. CDR1 is SGHAT and CDR2 is FQNNGV in the germline V gene. The CDR3 totals 16 residues.

This clonotype was observed a few times. The chain links TRBV4-1 to TRBJ1-5; TRBD1 is a possible D gene (5 bases). With 0 bases removed from V and 8 bases from J, the gap between germline ends came to 17 bases. CDR3 length: 16 amino acids. Germline CDR1 reads MGHRA; CDR2 reads YSYEKL. In DNA, the CDR3 is TGCGCCAGCAGCCAAGAGGGGCAGGTTGATCTTGAGCCCCAGCATTTT. This translates into CASSQEGQVDLEPQHF.

In its sample, this clonotype was seen a few times. The V and J genes are TRBV28 and TRBJ2-1; a weak D match, TRBD2 (5 bases). Trimming took off 5 bases at V and 0 bases at J, with 11 bases between the two ends. The CDR3 sequence is 15 residues long. Germline loops: CDR1 MDHEN, CDR2 SYDVKM. The CDR3 is CASSPADLSYNEQFF. CDR3 in DNA: TGTGCCAGCAGTCCAGCGGACCTCTCCTACAATGAGCAGTTCTTC.

This clonotype was detected many times. The chain uses TRBV7-2 and TRBJ2-1, with D tentatively TRBD2 (6 bases). Trimming removed 5 bases at V and 7 bases at J, with 18 bases between. Germline V CDR1 and CDR2: SGHTA, FQGNSA. The CDR3 spans 15 residues. This CDR3 reads CASSILEGSGNEQFF. CDR3 sequence (DNA): TGTGCCAGCAGCATACTGGAGGGCTCGGGGAATGAGCAGTTCTTC.

There are many counts of this clonotype. This chain links TRBV6-1 with TRBJ1-5; tentatively, D is TRBD1 (5 bases). This CDR3 has 14 amino acids. V was cut by 11 bases and J by 0 bases, with 14 bases left in between. Germline V gives CDR1 MNHNS, CDR2 SASEGT. The CDR3 here is CALPDRDSNQPQHF. The CDR3 DNA sequence: TGTGCCCTCCCCGACAGAGATAGCAATCAGCCCCAGCATTTT.

This clonotype was seen a handful of times. The chain's CDR3 is CASSSDIAGGLKTQYF. As DNA, the CDR3 is TGTGCCAGCAGCTCGGATATAGCGGGGGGGCTGAAGACCCAGTACTTC. The V gene is TRBV13, the J gene TRBJ2-5; 11 bases map to TRBD2. The CDR3 runs to 16 residues. Germline V gene sequence: CDR1 PRHDT, CDR2 FYEKMQ (reference sequence). After removal of 4 bases from V and 6 bases from J, the junction contained 10 bases not matched to a gene.

This clonotype came up many times. V usage is TRBV7-9 and J usage is TRBJ1-1; weak D call: TRBD1 (5 bases). This CDR3 contains 14 residues. V was trimmed by 5 bases and J by 5 bases, leaving 15 bases between them. From germline, CDR1 is SEHNR and CDR2 FQNEAQ (reference sequence). The CDR3 loop reads CASSRTGLATEAFF. The CDR3 coding sequence is TGTGCCAGCAGCCGTACAGGTTTGGCGACTGAAGCTTTCTTT.

This clonotype has a count of ten or more. The V and J genes are TRBV20-1 and TRBJ2-2; D possibly corresponds to TRBD1 (6 bases). V was clipped by 5 bases and J by 6 bases, with 19 bases between them. The CDR3 covers 15 residues. CDR1 DFQATT and CDR2 SNEGSKA come from the germline V gene (reference sequence). The CDR3 reads CSADVGTTRSGELFF. CDR3 bases: TGCAGTGCTGACGTGGGGACAACTCGCTCCGGGGAGCTGTTTTTT.

This clonotype was detected many times. V usage is TRBV28 and J usage is TRBJ2-3, with a weak D call TRBD1 (6 bases). V shed 8 bases and J shed 1 base, with 10 bases lying between them. Germline values: CDR1 MDHEN, CDR2 SYDVKM. The CDR3 runs to 13 residues. This CDR3 is CASAGEGTDTQYF. The CDR3 bases are TGTGCCAGCGCAGGGGAAGGCACAGATACGCAGTATTTT.

This sequence joins TRBV5-1 and TRBJ2-7; D uncertain. The CDR3 spans 13 residues. In germline, CDR1 is SGHRS, CDR2 YFSETQ. The V end lost 0 bases, the J end lost 7 bases, and 11 bases lay between the germline ends. The CDR3 spells CASSLGVRPEQYF. The CDR3 bases are TGCGCCAGCAGCTTGGGGGTCCGACCGGAGCAGTACTTC.

This clonotype appeared a few times. The CDR3 DNA is TGTGCCAGCTCACCAACTAGTATCAATGAGCAGTTCTTC. This sequence encodes CASSPTSINEQFF. This chain links TRBV18 with TRBJ2-1; tentative D call: TRBD2 (5 bases). Trimming removed 2 bases at V and 6 bases at J, with 8 bases between. The V gene's germline CDR1 is KGHSH and CDR2 LQKENI. CDR3 size: 13 residues.

This clonotype was recorded many times. V is TRBV10-2 and J is TRBJ2-1, with D possibly TRBD2 on 6 matching bases. V dropped 8 bases and J dropped 10 bases, with 12 bases sitting between them. The CDR3 has 11 residues. The V gene's germline CDR1 is WSHSY and CDR2 SAAADI. The CDR3, as DNA: TGCGCCAGCCATACTGGAGGGGAGCAGTTCTTC. Its translation: CASHTGGEQFF.

The chain uses TRBV27 and TRBJ1-1; tentative D call: TRBD1 (6 bases). The CDR3 sequence is 14 residues long. V lost 2 bases and J 4 bases, leaving 11 bases between the germline ends. The V gene's germline CDR1 is MNHEY and CDR2 SMNVEV (reference sequence). Here the CDR3 DNA reads TGTGCCAGCAGTTTAGCCCACAGGGTCACTGAAGCTTTCTTT. Protein product: CASSLAHRVTEAFF.

This clonotype was counted at least ten times. This chain connects TRBV12-3 or TRBV12-4 to TRBJ1-2; D uncertain. The CDR3 length is 15 residues. With 0 bases removed from V and 2 bases from J, the gap between germline ends came to 10 bases. The CDR3 reads CASSLAGRANYGYTF. CDR3 DNA: TGTGCCAGCAGTTTAGCGGGGAGGGCGAACTATGGCTACACCTTC.

This clonotype was observed at least ten times. V usage is TRBV20-1 and J usage is TRBJ1-2; 7 nucleotides agree with TRBD1. The CDR3 sequence is 15 residues long. The V segment lost 0 bases and the J segment 5 bases; nucleotides outside the gene matches: 9. The germline gives CDR1 DFQATT, CDR2 SNEGSKA (reference sequence). The CDR3 loop reads CSARDPDRVVYGYTF. DNA of the CDR3: TGCAGTGCTAGAGACCCCGACAGGGTTGTATATGGCTACACCTTC.

This clonotype has at least ten counts. The CDR3 sequence: CASSPISTVGTQPQHF. CDR3 nucleotides: TGTGCCAGCAGCCCCATATCGACAGTAGGCACTCAGCCCCAGCATTTT. The chain combines TRBV7-9 with TRBJ1-5; possible D gene TRBD1, 5 bases. The CDR3 length is 16 residues. Looked up from germline, CDR1 is SEHNR and CDR2 is FQNEAQ (reference sequence). V shed 5 bases and J shed 6 bases, with 20 bases lying between them.

The rearrangement joins TRBV27 to TRBJ1-6; D perhaps matches TRBD1 (5 bases). CDR1 is MNHEY and CDR2 is SMNVEV in the germline V gene (reference sequence). CDR3 length: 17 residues. With 1 base removed from V and 5 bases from J, the gap between germline ends came to 15 bases. For the CDR3, the DNA is TGTGCCAGCAGTTTATATGGGGCAGGGCGTAATAATTCACCCCTCCACTTT. Its translation: CASSLYGAGRNNSPLHF.

This clonotype was picked up many times. The chain combines TRBV7-8 with TRBJ1-5; possible D gene TRBD1, 5 bases. Germline CDR1 and CDR2: SGHVS and FQNEAQ. The CDR3 length is 12 residues. V shed 8 bases and J shed 3 bases, with 8 bases lying between them. CDR3 coding DNA: TGTGCCAGCGGCAGGGTCAATCAGCCCCAGCATTTT. It yields the protein CASGRVNQPQHF.

There are many counts of this clonotype. The genes are TRBV2 and TRBJ2-1; 8 bases fit TRBD2. V lost 9 bases and J lost 5; bases outside the gene matches: 6. The CDR3 sequence is 13 residues long. The germline V gene encodes CDR1 SNHLY and CDR2 FYNNEI. For the CDR3, the DNA is TGTGCCAGTCGGATCGGGAGGGACAATGAGCAGTTCTTC. Residues: CASRIGRDNEQFF.

This clonotype was counted many times. The chain links TRBV7-2 to TRBJ2-7; D call uncertain. CDR3 length equals 11 residues. Per germline, CDR1 SGHTA and CDR2 FQGNSA. V was pared by 1 base and J by 7 bases, with 5 bases between. The CDR3 region is CASSLVGEQYF. DNA of the CDR3: TGTGCCAGCAGCTTAGTTGGGGAGCAGTACTTC.

V is TRBV19 and J is TRBJ1-2, with D uncertain. The CDR3 runs 13 residues. V was trimmed by 6 bases and J by 0 bases, leaving 8 bases between them. Germline lookup yields CDR1 LNHDA and CDR2 SQIVND (reference sequence). In DNA form, the CDR3 reads TGTGCCAGTAGCACACATACTAACTATGGCTACACCTTC. It specifies CASSTHTNYGYTF.

Concerning this clonotype itself: This may be a read error: a much more frequent sequence differs by one nucleotide. The chain has TRBV5-1 and TRBJ2-2; 8 bases agree with TRBD2. CDR1 and CDR2 from the germline V gene are SGHRS and YFSETQ. The CDR3 is 16 residues long. The CDR3 DNA reads TGCGCCAGCAGCTTAAACGGGAGGGCCGAAACCGGGGAGCCGTTTTTT. Translating gives CASSLNGRAETGEPFF.

The table lists this clonotype with many counts. The chain is built from TRBV12-3 or TRBV12-4 and TRBJ2-7; no clear D gene. Trimming pared 6 bases from V and 2 bases from J, leaving 8 bases between. This CDR3 region has 12 residues. The CDR3 sequence: CASRVVPYEQYF. CDR3 in DNA: TGTGCCAGCAGAGTGGTACCCTACGAGCAGTACTTC.

This clonotype was seen many times. The J gene is TRBJ1-5, the V gene TRBV7-2; 8 nucleotides agree with TRBD1. CDR3 length: 15 amino acids. The germline gives CDR1 SGHTA, CDR2 FQGNSA. The trim removed 2 bases at V and 7 bases at J, leaving 7 bases unmatched. CDR3 sequence (DNA): TGTGCCAGCAGCTTATCTCACAGGGGGTGGCAGCCCCAGCATTTT. Amino acid sequence: CASSLSHRGWQPQHF.